This is a list of T cell receptor beta chains from one sample in a study of shared clonotypes between healthy human individuals. Clones were read by immunoSEQ multiplex PCR, and TCRdb kept only the in-frame ones, dropping some. The sample contains more than 2,000,000 clones, approximately 94% of which appear only once. The specimen sequenced was naive CD4+ T cells sorted from blood. The receptors come from a man between 18 and 35 years old in good health. The CDR3 runs from the conserved cysteine through the conserved F or W. A D gene is named only where the DNA matches it firmly. Size is stated for part of the rows, as once, few or many counts, or as a class when the clone is expanded.

CDR3 | DNA | J | D | size | V
CASSIFTGNQPQHF | TGTGCCAGTAGTATATTTACAGGCAATCAGCCCCAGCATTTT | TRBJ1-5 | NA | NA | TRBV19
CASSQDHRAGGTEAFF | TGCGCCAGCAGCCAAGATCACCGGGCCGGAGGGACTGAAGCTTTCTTT | TRBJ1-1 | NA | NA | TRBV4-1
CASSLGAKGNEQFF | TGTGCCAGCAGCTTAGGGGCGAAAGGGAATGAGCAGTTCTTC | TRBJ2-1 | NA | NA | TRBV7-9
CASRLLGQTNTEAFF | TGTGCCAGCAGATTACTCGGACAGACGAACACTGAAGCTTTCTTT | TRBJ1-1 | NA | NA | TRBV2
CASRVGGGQPQHF | TGTGCCAGTCGGGTGGGAGGTGGTCAGCCCCAGCATTTT | TRBJ1-5 | NA | NA | TRBV19
CASSEVLAGEAFTYNEQFF | TGTGCCAGCAGTGAAGTGCTAGCGGGAGAGGCCTTTACCTACAATGAGCAGTTCTTC | TRBJ2-1 | TRBD2 | NA | TRBV2
CASSQDSRDSRQQYF | TGTGCCAGCAGCCAAGACAGCCGGGACAGTCGCCAGCAGTACTTC | TRBJ2-7 | TRBD1 | NA | TRBV5-5
CASSFSSGGAYEQYF | TGTGCCAGCAGCTTCTCTAGCGGGGGTGCCTACGAGCAGTACTTC | TRBJ2-7 | TRBD2 | NA | TRBV7-9
CASSFFLSGQGSYEQYF | TGTGCCAGCAGTTTCTTCCTCTCGGGACAGGGGTCCTACGAGCAGTACTTC | TRBJ2-7 | TRBD1 | NA | TRBV28
CASSESGQTYEQYF | TGCGCCAGCAGTGAGTCCGGCCAGACCTACGAGCAGTACTTC | TRBJ2-7 | NA | NA | TRBV10-1
CASSPEQGSDGYTF | TGTGCCAGCTCCCCAGAACAGGGATCAGATGGCTACACCTTC | TRBJ1-2 | NA | NA | TRBV18
CAWSVRTSGRINSGSRANVLTF | TGTGCCTGGAGTGTTAGGACTAGCGGGAGGATCAACTCTGGGTCACGGGCCAACGTCCTGACTTTC | TRBJ2-6 | TRBD2 | NA | TRBV30
CASSLGLANTGELFF | TGTGCCAGCAGCTTAGGCCTAGCCAACACCGGGGAGCTGTTTTTT | TRBJ2-2 | NA | NA | TRBV7-2
CASSPPGRDDGYTF | TGTGCCAGCAGTCCCCCCGGGCGGGACGATGGCTACACCTTC | TRBJ1-2 | NA | NA | TRBV28
CASSSFSPGKVYGYTF | TGTGCCAGCAGTTCTTTCAGTCCAGGGAAGGTCTATGGCTACACCTTC | TRBJ1-2 | NA | NA | TRBV27
CASSSLAGGPNEQYF | TGTGCCAGCAGTTCCCTAGCGGGAGGGCCTAACGAGCAGTACTTC | TRBJ2-7 | TRBD2 | NA | TRBV6-5
CASTSGTDSYEQYF | TGTGCCAGCACCTCCGGGACAGACTCCTACGAGCAGTACTTC | TRBJ2-7 | TRBD1 | NA | TRBV18
CASSRAGLLGSYGYTF | TGTGCCAGCAGCCGGGCGGGCCTCCTTGGATCGTATGGCTACACCTTC | TRBJ1-2 | NA | NA | TRBV11-2
CASSLGGQAEKLFF | TGTGCCAGCAGCTTGGGGGGACAGGCGGAAAAACTGTTTTTT | TRBJ1-4 | TRBD1 | NA | TRBV7-2
CASSLVEGATYNEQFF | TGTGCCAGCAGCTTAGTTGAGGGAGCCACCTACAATGAGCAGTTCTTC | TRBJ2-1 | NA | NA | TRBV7-2
CSVRFGSTNEKLFF | TGCAGCGTAAGATTCGGCTCAACTAATGAAAAACTGTTTTTT | TRBJ1-4 | NA | NA | TRBV29-1
CASSYATDTQYF | TGTGCCAGCAGCTATGCCACAGATACGCAGTATTTT | TRBJ2-3 | NA | NA | TRBV5-6
CASRGTGLRGHNSPLHF | TGTGCCAGCAGGGGAACGGGTCTTAGGGGGCATAATTCACCCCTCCACTTT | TRBJ1-6 | TRBD1 | once | TRBV7-2
CASSSTPGRTEAFF | TGTGCCAGCAGCTCCACCCCGGGCCGTACTGAAGCTTTCTTT | TRBJ1-1 | NA | NA | TRBV11-2
CASSTRDRGQEADQPQHF | TGTGCCAGCAGTACCCGGGACAGGGGGCAGGAGGCAGATCAGCCCCAGCATTTT | TRBJ1-5 | TRBD1 | NA | TRBV2
CASSFGQTNEKLFF | TGCGCCAGCAGCTTCGGACAGACGAATGAAAAACTGTTTTTT | TRBJ1-4 | NA | NA | TRBV5-1
CASSYGHLSYGYTF | TGTGCCAGCAGTTACGGGCACCTCAGCTATGGCTACACCTTC | TRBJ1-2 | NA | NA | TRBV6-5
CASSLAGRGWADTQYF | TGTGCCAGCAGCCTTGCCGGAAGGGGGTGGGCAGATACGCAGTATTTT | TRBJ2-3 | NA | NA | TRBV11-2
CASSIDRLAGQRGTQYF | TGTGCCAGTAGTATAGATCGTCTAGCGGGGCAAAGGGGGACCCAGTACTTC | TRBJ2-5 | TRBD2 | NA | TRBV19
CASVIRDRGDEQYF | TGTGCCAGCGTCATCCGGGACAGGGGCGACGAGCAGTACTTC | TRBJ2-7 | TRBD1 | NA | TRBV6-1
CASSESSGNEKLFF | TGCGCCAGCAGTGAGTCGTCTGGAAATGAAAAACTGTTTTTT | TRBJ1-4 | NA | NA | TRBV10-1
CASSDSGSTRKFF | TGTGCCAGCAGTGACTCAGGGTCCACCAGGAAGTTCTTC | TRBJ2-1 | NA | NA | TRBV6-4
CASSYSGGQGTYGYTF | TGTGCCAGCAGTTACTCGGGGGGACAGGGAACTTATGGCTACACCTTC | TRBJ1-2 | TRBD1 | once | TRBV6-5
CASSYSWGDYEQYF | TGTGCCAGCAGTTACTCTTGGGGGGACTACGAGCAGTACTTC | TRBJ2-7 | NA | NA | TRBV6-6
CASRNRWDRGDTEAFF | TGTGCCAGCAGGAACCGGTGGGACAGGGGGGACACTGAAGCTTTCTTT | TRBJ1-1 | TRBD1 | NA | TRBV5-6
CASSVDGGGYTF | TGTGCCAGCAGCGTAGATGGGGGTGGCTACACCTTC | TRBJ1-2 | NA | NA | TRBV9
CASSAGGQLVFSPLHF | TGTGCCAGCAGCGCGGGGGGACAGCTTGTATTTTCACCCCTCCACTTT | TRBJ1-6 | TRBD1 | NA | TRBV11-2
CASSPLVGGTSYEQYF | TGTGCCAGCTCACCGCTGGTCGGGGGGACGTCCTACGAGCAGTACTTC | TRBJ2-7 | TRBD2 | NA | TRBV18
CASSLVNEGPGVYF | TGTGCCAGCAGCTTAGTAAATGAAGGTCCGGGGGTATATTTT | TRBJ1-3 | NA | NA | TRBV7-2
CASSRGLAGGSDTQYF | TGTGCCAGCAGCAGGGGACTAGCGGGGGGTTCAGATACGCAGTATTTT | TRBJ2-3 | TRBD2 | once | TRBV7-2
CASSPSGVGGANVLTF | TGTGCCAGCAGCCCGTCAGGGGTAGGCGGGGCCAACGTCCTGACTTTC | TRBJ2-6 | NA | once | TRBV7-9
CASSPEGGVAKNIQYF | TGTGCCAGCAGCCCAGAGGGGGGTGTAGCCAAAAACATTCAGTACTTC | TRBJ2-4 | NA | NA | TRBV9
CASSTLVGVTKRYTF | TGTGCCAGCAGCACTCTGGTGGGGGTGACTAAGCGCTACACCTTC | TRBJ1-2 | NA | once | TRBV21-1
CASSPRAANTGELFF | TGTGCCAGCAGCCCCCGGGCAGCGAACACCGGGGAGCTGTTTTTT | TRBJ2-2 | NA | once | TRBV9